This T cell receptor beta chain stems from a study of cytomegalovirus exposure and HLA in healthy donors. From germline, CDR1 is SGHVS and CDR2 FNYEAQ. This CDR3 has 15 amino acids. Both 60 Vbeta primers and 13 Jbeta primers went into the PCR. Only in-frame clones appear in the TCRdb table, and some are missing; sequencing was by immunoSEQ multiplex PCR. The sample shows about 190,000 clones, 60% to 80% of them seen only once. Whole-study results and caveats: High sensitivity and specificity were reportedly achieved when the classifier diagnosed cytomegalovirus status. A link between a missense DCLRE1C variant and TCR beta V- and J-gene trimming emerged from a later analysis. As a later analysis revealed, the rate of TCR association differed by HLA locus, with DRB1 most and HLA-C fewest. TCR beta chains numbering some 160 were designated cytomegalovirus-associated.

On this clone: Its matching antigen is unknown.

The V and J genes are TRBV7-6 and TRBJ2-5; 10 bases are shared with TRBD1. The J call may be incorrect, as the DNA end agrees better with TRBJ2-7. The sequenced material came from PBMCs. This clonotype was obtained from a woman aged 18-29 years in good health and CMV-seronegative. The CDR3 here is CASSETGQGIYEQYF. The CDR3 coding sequence is TGTGCCAGCAGCGAAACGGGACAGGGGATATACGAGCAGTACTTC.